This T cell receptor (beta chain) was captured in a study of early T cells in non-severe SARS-CoV-2 infection. This clonotype was observed at least ten times. Its target is unknown. The study's findings and limits: CD4 and private specificities were missed by VDJdb matching, which favored anti-spike CD8 responses.

The protocol attached unique molecular identifiers to individual cDNA molecules. TCRdb re-called the 5' RACE reads through MiXCR, storing one row per CDR3 protein. The sample lists about 23,000 distinct CDR3 sequences; about 5.6% were seen once. The TCR originated in an adult who was a healthcare worker with PCR-confirmed SARS-CoV-2 infection or an uninfected control (not recorded which). The material sequenced was whole blood.

The CDR3 sequence: CASSLEGLSYNEQFF. CDR3 DNA sequence: TGTGCCAGCAGCTTAGAAGGGCTATCCTACAATGAGCAGTTCTTC. The chain couples TRBV7-6 to TRBJ2-1; D not resolved. The V gene's germline CDR1 is SGHVS and CDR2 FNYEAQ. Trimming pared 1 base from V and 1 base from J, leaving 8 bases between. This CDR3 contains 15 residues.